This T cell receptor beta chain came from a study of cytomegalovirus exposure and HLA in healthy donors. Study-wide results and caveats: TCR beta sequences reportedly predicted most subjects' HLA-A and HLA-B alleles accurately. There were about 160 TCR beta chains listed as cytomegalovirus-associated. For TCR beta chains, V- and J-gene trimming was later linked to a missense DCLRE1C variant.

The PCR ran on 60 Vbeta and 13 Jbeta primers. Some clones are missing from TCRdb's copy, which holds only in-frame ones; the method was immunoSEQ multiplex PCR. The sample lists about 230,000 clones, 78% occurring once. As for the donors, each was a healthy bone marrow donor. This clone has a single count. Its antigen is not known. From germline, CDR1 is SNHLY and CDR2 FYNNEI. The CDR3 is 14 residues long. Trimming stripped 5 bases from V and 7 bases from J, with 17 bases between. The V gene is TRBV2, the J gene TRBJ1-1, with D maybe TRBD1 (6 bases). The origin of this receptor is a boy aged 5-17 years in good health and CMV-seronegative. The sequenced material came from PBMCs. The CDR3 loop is CASSKGRGWVEAFF. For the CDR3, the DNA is TGTGCCAGCAGTAAGGGGAGGGGGTGGGTTGAAGCTTTCTTT. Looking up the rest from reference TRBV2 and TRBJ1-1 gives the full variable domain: EPEVTQTPSHQVTQMGQEVILRCVPISNHLYFYWYRQILGQKVEFLVSFYNNEISEKSEIFDDQFSVERPDGSNFTLKIRSTKLEDSAMYFCASSKGRGWVEAFFGQGTRLTVV.